These 32 T cell receptor beta chains were all obtained from the same sample, sequenced in a study of cytomegalovirus exposure and HLA in healthy donors. The method was immunoSEQ multiplex PCR; TCRdb's version includes in-frame clones alone and lacks a portion of them. Among roughly 150,000 clones listed, roughly 83% were seen once. Sequenced sample: PBMCs. These receptors were collected from a man aged 25 to 40 in good health and CMV-seropositive.

V is TRBV7-9 and J is TRBJ1-2; possible D gene TRBD1, 5 bases. The CDR3 is 15 amino acids. Trimming left V 4 bases short and J 2 bases short, with 14 bases between. Germline V gene data show CDR1 as SEHNR and CDR2 as FQNEAQ (reference sequence). The CDR3 DNA reads TGTGCCAGCAGCTCCTCCGGGCCAGGGAACTATGGCTACACCTTC. This translates into CASSSSGPGNYGYTF.

J is TRBJ1-5 and V is TRBV7-8, with D uncertain. The V gene lost 4 bases and the J gene lost 6 bases, with 10 bases spanning the gap. This CDR3 contains 13 residues. CDR1 is SGHVS, CDR2 FQNEAQ, per germline. CDR3 protein: CASSSGSRQPQHF. CDR3 DNA sequence: TGTGCCAGCAGCTCGGGGAGTCGTCAGCCCCAGCATTTT.

J is TRBJ2-1 and V is TRBV5-1; TRBD1 aligns across 7 bases. Trimming removed 0 bases from V and 2 bases from J; junction bases left unmatched: 2. Germline CDR1 and CDR2: SGHRS and YFSETQ. This CDR3 spans 15 amino acids. CDR3 in DNA: TGCGCCAGCAGCTTGGGGCAGGGGGCCTACAATGAGCAGTTCTTC. This codes for CASSLGQGAYNEQFF.

There are a few counts of this clone. The rearrangement joins TRBV2 to TRBJ1-5; 8 nucleotides line up with TRBD1. Germline-derived CDR1 and CDR2 are SNHLY and FYNNEI. V dropped 6 bases and J dropped 9; count of bases not matched to a gene: 7. This CDR3 region has 13 residues. This CDR3 reads CASRDRGIRPQHF. The CDR3 DNA reads TGTGCCAGCAGAGACAGGGGCATAAGGCCCCAGCATTTT.

The chain combines TRBV15 with TRBJ2-1; 9 bases fit TRBD2. Germline values: CDR1 LNHNV, CDR2 YYDKDF (reference sequence). The CDR3 is made up of 15 amino acids. J lost 2 bases, V lost 6 bases, and 5 bases had no gene match. The DNA of the CDR3 is TGTGCCACCAGGCGGGCGGGAGGGCCCTACAATGAGCAGTTCTTC. Its protein product is CATRRAGGPYNEQFF.

This chain links TRBV4-1 with TRBJ2-5, with TRBD2 identical over 11 bases. Germline CDR1 MGHRA, CDR2 YSYEKL. The trim removed 4 bases at V and 1 base at J, leaving 17 bases unmatched. This CDR3 is built from 20 residues. The CDR3 sequence is CASSRQLAGETGVGQETQYF. CDR3 bases: TGCGCCAGCAGCCGACAACTAGCGGGAGAAACCGGAGTGGGCCAAGAGACCCAGTACTTC.

This chain joins TRBV4-2 and TRBJ1-3; the D is unclear. Trimming took off 0 bases at V and 0 bases at J, with 6 bases between the two ends. The CDR3 spans 15 residues. In germline, CDR1 is LGHNA, CDR2 YNFKEQ. As DNA, the CDR3 is TGTGCCAGCAGCCAAGATAGATCCTCTGGAAACACCATATATTTT. This sequence encodes CASSQDRSSGNTIYF.

The chain couples TRBV5-1 to TRBJ2-1; TRBD1 aligns across 8 bases. Germline assignment: CDR1 SGHRS and CDR2 YFSETQ. V dropped 4 bases and J dropped 2; count of bases not matched to a gene: 5. The CDR3 spans 15 residues. The CDR3, as DNA: TGCGCCAGCAGCCCGCCGGACAGGGCCTACAATGAGCAGTTCTTC. Translated: CASSPPDRAYNEQFF.

This chain connects TRBV20-1 to TRBJ1-1; no clear D gene. The CDR3 spans 11 residues. Germline CDR1 is DFQATT and CDR2 is SNEGSKA (reference sequence). Trimming pared 6 bases from V and 6 bases from J, leaving 11 bases between. CDR3 in DNA: TGCAGTGCCAGGACTGAGGCTGAAGCTTTCTTT. Amino acid sequence: CSARTEAEAFF.

The CDR3 reads CASSTQTGGSTGELFF. Here the CDR3 DNA reads TGTGCCAGCAGCACCCAGACAGGGGGTAGCACCGGGGAGCTGTTTTTT. The V call is TRBV9, the J call TRBJ2-2; 9 bases fit TRBD1. The CDR3 has 16 amino acids. Per germline, CDR1 SGDLS and CDR2 YYNGEE. V gave up 4 bases and J gave up 4 bases; unmatched junction bases: 8. The complete variable domain, with remaining parts taken from reference TRBV9 and TRBJ2-2, reads DSGVTQTPKHLITATGQRVTLRCSPRSGDLSVYWYQQSLDQGLQFLIQYYNGEERAKGNILERFSAQQFPDLHSELNLSSLELGDSALYFCASSTQTGGSTGELFFGEGSRLTVL.

The J gene is TRBJ2-7, the V gene TRBV6-1, with D possibly matching TRBD1 (6 bases). This CDR3 region has 13 residues. CDR1 and CDR2 from the germline V gene are MNHNS and SASEGT. Trimming stripped 6 bases from V and 2 bases from J, with 11 bases between. The CDR3 coding sequence is TGTGCCAGCAGCTGGGACAACACCTACGAGCAGTACTTC. Its translation is CASSWDNTYEQYF.

The rearrangement links TRBV5-1 to TRBJ2-7; 7 positions agree with TRBD2. There are 14 residues in the CDR3. With V trimmed by 0 bases and J by 6 bases, 6 bases remained unmatched. Germline CDR1 is SGHRS and CDR2 is YFSETQ. CDR3 in DNA: TGCGCCAGCAGCTTGGGGACTCGGGGGGTCGAGCAGTACTTC. It is translated as CASSLGTRGVEQYF.

This sequence joins TRBV7-3 and TRBJ2-6, with 8 bases identical to TRBD2. Germline CDR1 SGHTA, CDR2 FQGTGA. The J segment lost 2 bases and the V segment lost 2 bases, leaving 8 bases of the junction unmatched. CDR3 size: 18 residues. The CDR3 region has the DNA TGTGCCAGCAGCTTACAACCAGCGGGGGCCGCTGGGGCCAACGTCCTGACTTTC. Translating gives CASSLQPAGAAGANVLTF.

This clone was seen once. The gene calls are TRBV27 and TRBJ2-1; the match to TRBD2 covers 8 bases. The junction had 4 bases not matched to a gene; V was cut back by 3 bases and J by 9 bases. The CDR3 length is 13 residues. Germline V gene sequence: CDR1 MNHEY, CDR2 SMNVEV (reference sequence). The CDR3 region is CASSFSRGGEQFF. DNA for the CDR3: TGTGCCAGCAGTTTTTCTCGGGGGGGTGAGCAGTTCTTC.

The chain is built from TRBV19 and TRBJ1-4, with D uncertain. The germline CDR1 and CDR2 sequences are LNHDA and SQIVND (reference sequence). The CDR3 has 14 residues. Deletions cut 3 bases from V and 0 bases from J, with 5 bases between. The chain's CDR3 is CASSIRATNEKLFF. For the CDR3, the DNA is TGTGCCAGTAGTATTCGGGCAACTAATGAAAAACTGTTTTTT.

This clone appeared once. The chain joins TRBV27 to TRBJ1-4, with TRBD1 matching 7 bases. Losses at the gene ends were 2 bases for V and 5 bases for J; bases not matched to a gene: 5. Germline CDR1 reads MNHEY; CDR2 reads SMNVEV (reference sequence). This CDR3 has 15 residues. CDR3 sequence reads: CASSLGPGQNEKLFF. In DNA, the CDR3 is TGTGCCAGCAGTTTAGGACCGGGACAGAATGAAAAACTGTTTTTT.

The chain employs TRBV7-8 and TRBJ2-3; a possible D gene is TRBD2 (6 bases). Germline V lookup: CDR1 SGHVS, CDR2 FQNEAQ. This CDR3 is built from 17 residues. Trimming took off 3 bases at V and 3 bases at J, with 19 bases between the two ends. In nucleotides, the CDR3 is TGTGCCAGCAGCTTTCCTACCCGGGAGCTCGGGACAGATACGCAGTATTTT. Translated, it gives CASSFPTRELGTDTQYF.

The chain couples TRBV7-9 to TRBJ2-7; D possibly corresponds to TRBD1 (6 bases). The CDR3 covers 15 residues. With 4 bases removed from V and 0 bases from J, the gap between germline ends came to 13 bases. The germline V gene has CDR1 SEHNR and CDR2 FQNEAQ (reference sequence). CDR3 nucleotides: TGTGCCAGCAGCTACCCCGGGACAAACTCCTACGAGCAGTACTTC. Residues: CASSYPGTNSYEQYF.

The chain uses TRBV18 and TRBJ2-1, with TRBD1 identical over 7 bases. The V segment lost 6 bases and the J segment 9 bases; nucleotides outside the gene matches: 14. Germline V gene lookup returns CDR1 KGHSH and CDR2 LQKENI. The CDR3 loop spans 15 amino acids. As DNA, the CDR3 is TGTGCCAGCTCGCCGGATAGACAGGGTCGGGCTGAGCAGTTCTTC. Protein: CASSPDRQGRAEQFF.

Written as DNA, the CDR3 is TGTGCCATCAGTGAGTCGCCCAGCACTGAAGCTTTCTTT. It yields the protein CAISESPSTEAFF. V usage is TRBV10-3 and J usage is TRBJ1-1; D is ambiguous. Germline V gene sequence: CDR1 ENHRY, CDR2 SYGVKD. The CDR3 has 13 amino acids. V was trimmed by 0 bases and J by 4 bases, leaving 6 bases between them.

The chain couples TRBV5-1 to TRBJ1-2; D gene unclear. Germline values: CDR1 SGHRS, CDR2 YFSETQ. The CDR3 loop spans 13 amino acids. Trimming shortened V by 0 bases and J by 1 base, and 4 bases separated the two germline ends. This CDR3 is CASSLDGNYGYTF. The CDR3 DNA follows: TGCGCCAGCAGCTTGGACGGTAACTATGGCTACACCTTC.

The chain combines TRBV11-2 with TRBJ2-7; D is perhaps TRBD1 (5 bases). V shed 5 bases and J shed 1 base, with 9 bases lying between them. The CDR3 runs to 13 residues. Germline lookup yields CDR1 SGHAT and CDR2 FQNNGV. CDR3 amino acids: CASSRGGSYEQYF. The CDR3 region has the DNA TGTGCCAGCAGCAGGGGCGGATCCTACGAGCAGTACTTC.

This chain links TRBV14 with TRBJ2-1, with D perhaps matching TRBD2 (5 bases). V was pared by 2 bases and J by 4 bases, with 15 bases between. Germline V gene lookup returns CDR1 SGHDN and CDR2 FVKESK. This CDR3 comprises 16 residues. The CDR3 region is CASSQIYGTGYNEQFF. The CDR3 DNA reads TGTGCCAGCAGCCAAATCTACGGAACGGGGTACAATGAGCAGTTCTTC.

The chain recombines TRBV5-1 with TRBJ2-7; perhaps TRBD1 as D (6 bases). Germline-derived CDR1 and CDR2 are SGHRS and YFSETQ. Deletions cut 2 bases from V and 3 bases from J, with 15 bases between. The CDR3 totals 15 residues. The CDR3 reads CASSLQGEPFYEQYF. CDR3 in DNA: TGCGCCAGCAGCTTACAGGGCGAACCTTTCTACGAGCAGTACTTC.

The rearrangement joins TRBV28 to TRBJ1-2; TRBD1 agrees at 9 bases. This CDR3 contains 13 residues. Germline CDR1 reads MDHEN; CDR2 reads SYDVKM. V was clipped by 6 bases and J by 3 bases; unmatched bases: 2. As DNA, the CDR3 is TGTGCCAGCAGACAGGGGGCGGACTATGGCTACACCTTC. Translating gives CASRQGADYGYTF.

The V call is TRBV19, the J call TRBJ1-5; 8 bases match TRBD1. This CDR3 has 14 amino acids. V dropped 6 bases and J dropped 7; count of bases not matched to a gene: 8. Germline V gene sequence: CDR1 LNHDA, CDR2 SQIVND (reference sequence). The CDR3 sequence is CASSKTGVGQPQHF. The CDR3 nucleotides read TGTGCCAGTAGCAAGACAGGGGTTGGGCAGCCCCAGCATTTT.

The chain recombines TRBV5-1 with TRBJ1-5; D may be TRBD1 (5 bases). Germline V gene sequence: CDR1 SGHRS, CDR2 YFSETQ. V lost 1 base, J lost 6 bases, and 11 bases lay in between. This CDR3 region has 14 residues. CDR3 nucleotides: TGCGCCAGCAGCTTGATAGGGGAGGGTCAGCCCCAGCATTTT. It is translated as CASSLIGEGQPQHF.

The V call is TRBV21-1, the J call TRBJ2-1; TRBD2 was called by the table and not checked on the DNA. TRBV21-1 is deemed a pseudogene. The CDR3 spans 21 residues. In DNA form, the CDR3 reads TGTGCCAGCAGCGAAAAAGGATGGGAGACTAGCGGGCAATCCTCCTACAATGAGCAGTTCTTC. This translates into CASSEKGWETSGQSSYNEQFF.

V gene TRBV2 combines with J gene TRBJ2-1; possibly TRBD1 for D (7 bases). The ends were cut back, 4 bases at V and 9 bases at J, with 13 bases in the middle. Germline V gives CDR1 SNHLY, CDR2 FYNNEI. This CDR3 spans 13 amino acids. This CDR3 is CASSGTGGFEQFF. In DNA, the CDR3 is TGTGCCAGCAGTGGGACAGGAGGGTTTGAGCAGTTCTTC. The variable domain in full, with the rest retrieved from reference TRBV2 and TRBJ2-1, is EPEVTQTPSHQVTQMGQEVILRCVPISNHLYFYWYRQILGQKVEFLVSFYNNEISEKSEIFDDQFSVERPDGSNFTLKIRSTKLEDSAMYFCASSGTGGFEQFFGPGTRLTVL.

CDR3 in amino acids: CASTLGLFSYNEQFF. The CDR3 DNA reads TGTGCCAGCACCCTAGGACTATTCTCCTACAATGAGCAGTTCTTC. This chain connects TRBV28 to TRBJ2-1; D may be TRBD2 (6 bases). V was pared by 7 bases and J by 0 bases, with 13 bases between. CDR3 length: 15 residues. The germline V gene encodes CDR1 MDHEN and CDR2 SYDVKM. Combining the CDR3 with reference TRBV28 and TRBJ2-1 gives the whole variable domain DVKVTQSSRYLVKRTGEKVFLECVQDMDHENMFWYRQDPGLGLRLIYFSYDVKMKEKGDIPEGYSVSREKKERFSLILESASTNQTSMYLCASTLGLFSYNEQFFGPGTRLTVL.

The V and J genes are TRBV28 and TRBJ2-5, with D tentatively TRBD2 (5 bases). Germline V lookup: CDR1 MDHEN, CDR2 SYDVKM. This CDR3 contains 13 residues. Trimming cost V 6 bases and J 12 bases, with 20 bases left between them. The CDR3 nucleotides read TGTGCCAGCAGCATAGATAGCGCCGGTCAGGAGTACTTC. As protein: CASSIDSAGQEYF.

The CDR3: CAWGPRTGSRRAFF. The CDR3 nucleotides are TGTGCCTGGGGACCCCGGACAGGGTCGAGGAGAGCTTTCTTT. The chain combines TRBV30 with TRBJ1-1; 8 nucleotides line up with TRBD1. Germline V CDR1 and CDR2: GTSNPN, SVGIG (reference sequence). The CDR3 totals 14 residues. The ends lost 5 bases at V and 10 bases at J; junction bases unmatched: 15.